This T cell receptor (beta chain) derives from a study of shared clonotypes between healthy human individuals. About the study: CD4 naive and CD4 memory each took three plates per donor, while CD8 naive took two and CD8 memory one.

The germline V gene has CDR1 LGHNA and CDR2 YNFKEQ. V dropped 3 bases and J dropped 3; count of bases not matched to a gene: 0. The CDR3 runs to 16 residues. Libraries were prepared by immunoSEQ multiplex PCR; TCRdb keeps only in-frame clonotypes and omits some of them. This table has around 2.1 million clones, more than 90% appearing once. The sequence derives from a man aged 18 to 30 in good health. This sequence joins TRBV4-2 and TRBJ2-2, with TRBD2 matching over 14 bases. Sequenced input: naive CD4+ T cells sorted from blood. As to subset: CD45RA+ positively selected. CDR3 in DNA: TGTGCCAGCAGCCAGACTAGCGGGGGGGACACCGGGGAGCTGTTTTTT. Its protein product is CASSQTSGGDTGELFF.